The present entry profiles one T cell receptor beta chain with its context. What it recognizes is unknown. The sample comes from a study of cytomegalovirus exposure and HLA in healthy donors. Whole-study findings and limits: In vitro data verified a few CMV-associated chains as specific for CMV antigens. Several of the most significant clusters appeared, in a later analysis, to be linked to common viral pathogens.

Likely unrecorded immune exposures existed in these nominally healthy donors. The PCR employed 60 Vbeta primers together with 13 Jbeta primers. Libraries were prepared by immunoSEQ multiplex PCR; TCRdb keeps only in-frame clonotypes and omits some of them. The repertoire holds almost 200,000 clones, about 80% seen once, with around 4.3% in the top ten. The sample taken for sequencing was PBMCs. The receptor comes from a woman under 40 in good health and CMV-seropositive.

CDR3 sequence (DNA): TGCGCCAGCAGCTTGGCAAGCGGGGTCACAGATACGCAGTATTTT. Translating it yields CASSLASGVTDTQYF. The J gene is TRBJ2-3, the V gene TRBV5-1, with 7 nucleotides matching TRBD2. Germline V gives CDR1 SGHRS, CDR2 YFSETQ. J gave up 2 bases and V 0 bases, and 3 bases lay outside the gene matches. The CDR3 contains 15 residues.